This T cell receptor beta chain was observed in a study of blood T cell repertoires in COVID-19. As for the study in general: Samples of COVID-19 (acute and convalescent) were obtained from the United States, Italy and Spain. Sources were T cells, B-cell-depleted T cells, or PBMCs; the material itself was cDNA or gDNA.

The CDR3 covers 15 residues. Germline V gene sequence: CDR1 SGHVS, CDR2 FNYEAQ. V gave up 4 bases and J gave up 4 bases; unmatched junction bases: 6. Source study methods: For nucleated cells, counts were estimated from reference gene primer amplification. Using immunoSEQ multiplex PCR, the repertoire was profiled, and TCRdb retains in-frame clones only, with some absent. For V, J and clone size, that table is used; D and trimming come from the DNA. The table includes around 99,000 clones, around 89% detected once. This chain links TRBV7-6 with TRBJ2-5, with 10 bases that match TRBD1. Sequencing input: peripheral blood. The receptor was derived from a man in his fifties with active or convalescent COVID-19. CDR3 protein: CASSSDRGLRETQYF. Written as DNA, the CDR3 is TGTGCCAGCAGCTCTGACAGGGGGCTAAGAGAGACCCAGTACTTC.